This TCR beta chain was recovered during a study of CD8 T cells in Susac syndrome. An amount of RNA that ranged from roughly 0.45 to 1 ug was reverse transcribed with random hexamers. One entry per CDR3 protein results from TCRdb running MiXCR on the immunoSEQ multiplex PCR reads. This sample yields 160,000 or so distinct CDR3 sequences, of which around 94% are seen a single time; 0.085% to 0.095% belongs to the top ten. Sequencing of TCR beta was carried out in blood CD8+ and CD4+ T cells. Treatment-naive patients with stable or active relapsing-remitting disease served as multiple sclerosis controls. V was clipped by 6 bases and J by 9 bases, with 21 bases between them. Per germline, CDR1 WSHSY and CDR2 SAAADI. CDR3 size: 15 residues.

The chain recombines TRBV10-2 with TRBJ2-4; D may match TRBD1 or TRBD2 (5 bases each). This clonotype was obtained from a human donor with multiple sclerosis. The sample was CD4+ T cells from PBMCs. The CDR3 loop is CASSGASVRGGIQYF. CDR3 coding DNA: TGCGCCAGCAGCGGGGCGTCCGTTAGGGGCGGCATTCAGTACTTC.